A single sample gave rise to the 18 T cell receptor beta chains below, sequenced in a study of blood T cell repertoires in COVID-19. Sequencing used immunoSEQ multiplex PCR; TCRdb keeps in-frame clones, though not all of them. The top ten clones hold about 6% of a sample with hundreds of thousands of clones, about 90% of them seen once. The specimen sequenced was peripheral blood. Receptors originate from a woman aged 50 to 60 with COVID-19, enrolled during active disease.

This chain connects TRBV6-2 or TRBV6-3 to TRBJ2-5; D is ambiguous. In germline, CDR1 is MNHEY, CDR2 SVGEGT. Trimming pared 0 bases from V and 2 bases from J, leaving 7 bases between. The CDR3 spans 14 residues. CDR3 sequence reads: CASSYSGEQETQYF. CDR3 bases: TGTGCCAGCAGTTACTCGGGCGAACAAGAGACCCAGTACTTC.

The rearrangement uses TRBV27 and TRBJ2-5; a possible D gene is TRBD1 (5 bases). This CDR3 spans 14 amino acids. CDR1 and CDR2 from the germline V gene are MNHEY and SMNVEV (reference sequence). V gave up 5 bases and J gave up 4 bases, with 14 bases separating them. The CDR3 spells CASSPQGMGETQYF. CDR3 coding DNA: TGTGCCAGCAGTCCTCAGGGTATGGGAGAGACCCAGTACTTC.

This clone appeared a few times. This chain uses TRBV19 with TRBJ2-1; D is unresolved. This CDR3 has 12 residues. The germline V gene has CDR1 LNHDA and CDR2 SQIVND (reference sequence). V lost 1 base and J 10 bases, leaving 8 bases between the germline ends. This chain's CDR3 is CASSIGSREQFF. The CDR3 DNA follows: TGTGCCAGTAGTATAGGTAGCCGAGAGCAGTTCTTC.

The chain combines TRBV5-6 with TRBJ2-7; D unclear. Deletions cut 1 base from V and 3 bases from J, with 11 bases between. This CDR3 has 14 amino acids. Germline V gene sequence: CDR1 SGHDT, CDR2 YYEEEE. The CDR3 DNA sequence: TGTGCCAGCAGCTTGAATAGCCAATACTACGAGCAGTACTTC. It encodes CASSLNSQYYEQYF. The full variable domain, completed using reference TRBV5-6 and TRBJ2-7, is DAGVTQSPTHLIKTRGQQVTLRCSPKSGHDTVSWYQQALGQGPQFIFQYYEEEERQRGNFPDRFSGHQFPNYSSELNVNALLLGDSALYLCASSLNSQYYEQYFGPGTRLTVT.

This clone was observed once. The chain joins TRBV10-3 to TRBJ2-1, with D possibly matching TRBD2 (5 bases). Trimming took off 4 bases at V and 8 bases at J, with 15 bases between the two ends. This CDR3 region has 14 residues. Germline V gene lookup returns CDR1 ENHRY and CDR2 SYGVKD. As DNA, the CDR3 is TGTGCCATCAGTGGGACTGTGAGAGACGATGAGCAGTTCTTC. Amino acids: CAISGTVRDDEQFF.

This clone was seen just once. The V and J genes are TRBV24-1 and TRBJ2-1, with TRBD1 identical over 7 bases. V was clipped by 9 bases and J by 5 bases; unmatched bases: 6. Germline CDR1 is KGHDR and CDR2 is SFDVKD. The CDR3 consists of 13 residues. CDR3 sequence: CATGRTGDNEQFF. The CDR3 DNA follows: TGTGCCACCGGGCGAACAGGGGACAATGAGCAGTTCTTC.

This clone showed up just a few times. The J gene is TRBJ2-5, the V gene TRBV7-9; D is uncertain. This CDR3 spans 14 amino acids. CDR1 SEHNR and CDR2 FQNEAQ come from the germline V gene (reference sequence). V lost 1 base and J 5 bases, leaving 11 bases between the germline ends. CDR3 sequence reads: CASSLVQWYETQYF. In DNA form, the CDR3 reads TGTGCCAGCAGCTTAGTTCAGTGGTATGAGACCCAGTACTTC.

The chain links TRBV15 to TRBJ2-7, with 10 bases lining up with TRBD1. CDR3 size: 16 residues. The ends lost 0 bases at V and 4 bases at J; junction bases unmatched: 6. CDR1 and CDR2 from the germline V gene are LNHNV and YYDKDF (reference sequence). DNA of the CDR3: TGTGCCACCAGCAGAGAGCCGGGACAGGGGAGGTACGAGCAGTACTTC. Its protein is CATSREPGQGRYEQYF.

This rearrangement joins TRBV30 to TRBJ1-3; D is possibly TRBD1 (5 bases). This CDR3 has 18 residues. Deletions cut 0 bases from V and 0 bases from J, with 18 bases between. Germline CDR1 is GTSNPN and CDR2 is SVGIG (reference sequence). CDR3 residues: CAWSVRRGYRTSGNTIYF. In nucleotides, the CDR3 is TGTGCCTGGAGTGTACGGCGGGGGTACCGGACCTCTGGAAACACCATATATTTT.

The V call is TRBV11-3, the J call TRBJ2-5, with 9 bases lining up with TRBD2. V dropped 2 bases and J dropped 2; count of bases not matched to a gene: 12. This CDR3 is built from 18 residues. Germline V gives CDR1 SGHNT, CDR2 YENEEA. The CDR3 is CASSLWAGGDSRQETQYF. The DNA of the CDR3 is TGTGCCAGCAGCTTATGGGCGGGAGGGGATTCGAGGCAAGAGACCCAGTACTTC.

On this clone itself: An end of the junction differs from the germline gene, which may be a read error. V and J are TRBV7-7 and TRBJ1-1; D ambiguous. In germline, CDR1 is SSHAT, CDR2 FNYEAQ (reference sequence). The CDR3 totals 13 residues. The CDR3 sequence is CASSRGMNTEAFF. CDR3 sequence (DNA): TGTGCTAGCAGTCGCGGAATGAACACTGAAGCTTTCTTT.

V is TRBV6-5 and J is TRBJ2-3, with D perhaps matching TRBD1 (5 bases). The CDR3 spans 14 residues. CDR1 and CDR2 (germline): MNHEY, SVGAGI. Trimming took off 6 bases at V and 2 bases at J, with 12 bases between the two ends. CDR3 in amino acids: CASSLTEITDTQYF. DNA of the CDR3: TGTGCCAGCAGCCTGACAGAAATCACAGATACGCAGTATTTT.

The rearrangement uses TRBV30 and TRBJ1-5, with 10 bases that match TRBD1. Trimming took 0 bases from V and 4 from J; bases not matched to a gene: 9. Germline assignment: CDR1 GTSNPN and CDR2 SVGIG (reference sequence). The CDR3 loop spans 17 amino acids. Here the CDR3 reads CAWSVSRQGAANQPQHF. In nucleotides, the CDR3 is TGTGCCTGGAGTGTGTCCCGACAGGGGGCTGCTAATCAGCCCCAGCATTTT. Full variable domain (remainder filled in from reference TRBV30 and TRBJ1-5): SQTIHQWPATLVQPVGSPLSLECTVEGTSNPNLYWYRQAAGRGLQLLFYSVGIGQISSEVPQNLSASRPQDRQFILSSKKLLLSDSGFYLCAWSVSRQGAANQPQHFGDGTRLSIL.

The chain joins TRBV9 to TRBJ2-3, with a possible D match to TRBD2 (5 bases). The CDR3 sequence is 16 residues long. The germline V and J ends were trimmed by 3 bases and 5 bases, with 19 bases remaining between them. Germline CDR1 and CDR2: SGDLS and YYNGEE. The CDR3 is CASSASGPSSGDTQYF. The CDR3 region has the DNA TGTGCCAGCAGCGCAAGCGGTCCCTCAAGTGGAGATACGCAGTATTTT.

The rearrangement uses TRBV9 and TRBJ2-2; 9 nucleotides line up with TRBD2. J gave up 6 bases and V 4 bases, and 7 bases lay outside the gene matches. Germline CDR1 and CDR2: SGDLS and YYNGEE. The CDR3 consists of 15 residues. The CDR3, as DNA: TGTGCCAGCAGCCGACTAGCGGATAACCCCGGGGAGCTGTTTTTT. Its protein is CASSRLADNPGELFF.

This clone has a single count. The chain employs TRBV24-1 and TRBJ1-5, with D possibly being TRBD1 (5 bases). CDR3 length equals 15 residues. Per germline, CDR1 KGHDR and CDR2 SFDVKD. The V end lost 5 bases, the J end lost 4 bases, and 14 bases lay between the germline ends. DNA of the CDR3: TGTGCCACCAGTGCCGGGGACGGAGGGAATCAGCCCCAGCATTTT. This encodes CATSAGDGGNQPQHF.

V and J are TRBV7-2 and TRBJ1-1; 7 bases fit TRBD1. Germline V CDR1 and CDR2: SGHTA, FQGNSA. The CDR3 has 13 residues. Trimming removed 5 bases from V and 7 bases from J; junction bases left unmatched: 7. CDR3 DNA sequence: TGTGCCAGCAGCCCCCAGTACAGGGGTGAAGCTTTCTTT. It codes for CASSPQYRGEAFF.

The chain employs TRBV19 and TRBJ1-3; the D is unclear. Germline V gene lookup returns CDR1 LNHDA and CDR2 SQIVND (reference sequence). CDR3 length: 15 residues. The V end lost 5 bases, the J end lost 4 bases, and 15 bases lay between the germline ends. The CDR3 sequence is CASSLGSFSGNTIYF. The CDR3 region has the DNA TGTGCCAGTAGTTTGGGCAGCTTCTCCGGAAACACCATATATTTT.